These 4 T cell receptor beta chains were all obtained from the same sample, sequenced in a study of shared clonotypes between healthy human individuals. Method: immunoSEQ multiplex PCR; TCRdb's copy keeps in-frame clones and lacks some. The table lists some 530,000 clones, about 72% of them singletons. The material sequenced was PBMCs. These receptors were collected from a woman between 35 and 50 years old in good health. Some clones in this sample may be carry-over from other donors' samples.

This clone occurred a few times. Only one base separates this from a far larger clonotype, so it likely reflects a read error. The gene calls are TRBV5-1 and TRBJ2-2; 10 nucleotides match TRBD2. With V trimmed by 3 bases and J by 1 base, 0 bases remained unmatched. This CDR3 spans 15 amino acids. Germline V gives CDR1 SGHRS, CDR2 YFSETQ. CDR3 protein: CASSWTSGNTGELFF. The CDR3 nucleotides read TGCGCCAGCAGCTGGACTAGCGGGAACACCGGGGAGCTGTTTTTT.

The chain is built from TRBV10-1 and TRBJ2-3; 9 nucleotides align to TRBD1. Germline lookup yields CDR1 WNHNN and CDR2 SYGVQD (reference sequence). The ends lost 6 bases at V and 1 base at J; junction bases unmatched: 2. The CDR3 length is 14 residues. CDR3: CASSRDRGTDTQYF. CDR3 coding DNA: TGCGCCAGCAGCCGGGACAGGGGCACAGATACGCAGTATTTT.

The chain recombines TRBV5-1 with TRBJ1-2, with D hard to call. The germline V and J ends were trimmed by 0 bases and 6 bases, with 9 bases remaining between them. CDR3 size: 13 residues. CDR1 and CDR2 from the germline V gene are SGHRS and YFSETQ. CDR3 protein: CASSLVWEDGYTF. The CDR3 nucleotides read TGCGCCAGCAGCTTGGTGTGGGAGGATGGCTACACCTTC. Using reference TRBV5-1 and TRBJ1-2 for the parts outside the CDR3, the full variable domain is KAGVTQTPRYLIKTRGQQVTLSCSPISGHRSVSWYQQTPGQGLQFLFEYFSETQRNKGNFPGRFSGRQFSNSRSEMNVSTLELGDSALYLCASSLVWEDGYTFGSGTRLTVV.

The J gene is TRBJ2-4, the V gene TRBV21-1; TRBD2 is the table's D call, not checked against the DNA. TRBV21-1 is assigned pseudogene status. The CDR3 contains 17 residues. Here the CDR3 DNA reads TGTGCCAGCAGCAAAGTGGGCGGGAGGGCCGCCAAAAACATTCAGTACTTC. Protein product: CASSKVGGRAAKNIQYF.